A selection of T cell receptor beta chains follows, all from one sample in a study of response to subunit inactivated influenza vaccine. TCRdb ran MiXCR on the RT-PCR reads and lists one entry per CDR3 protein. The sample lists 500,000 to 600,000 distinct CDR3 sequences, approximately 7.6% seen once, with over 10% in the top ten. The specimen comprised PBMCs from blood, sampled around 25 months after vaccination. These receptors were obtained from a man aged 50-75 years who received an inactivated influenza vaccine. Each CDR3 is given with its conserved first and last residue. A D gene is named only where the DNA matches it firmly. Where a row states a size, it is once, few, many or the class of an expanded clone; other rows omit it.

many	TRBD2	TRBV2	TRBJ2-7	TGTGCCAGCAGTGGAGGTAGCGGGGGGCGGGAGCAGTACTTC	CASSGGSGGREQYF
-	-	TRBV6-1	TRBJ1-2	TGTGCCAGCAGTGATAGGGACAACTATGGCTACACCTTC	CASSDRDNYGYTF
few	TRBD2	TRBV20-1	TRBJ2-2	TGCAGTGCTACTAGCGGGGGGATCTTTACCGGGGAGCTGTTTTTT	CSATSGGIFTGELFF
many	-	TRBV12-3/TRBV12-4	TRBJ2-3	TGTGCCAGCAGTTTAGGCCTGGTCACAGATACGCAGTATTTT	CASSLGLVTDTQYF
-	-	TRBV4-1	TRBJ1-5	TGCGCCAGCAGCCAAGATCCGCCCCGGGGCAATCAGCCCCAGCATTTT	CASSQDPPRGNQPQHF
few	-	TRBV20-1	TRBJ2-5	TGCAGTGCTACCGAACTAGCATCCCAAGAGACCCAGTACTTC	CSATELASQETQYF
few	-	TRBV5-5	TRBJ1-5	TGTGCCAGCAGCTTTCGGCCAGGGTTAGAGCCCCAGCATTTT	CASSFRPGLEPQHF
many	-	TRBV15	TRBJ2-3	TGTGCCACCAGCAGAGACCCCGGGGTGCGGAGCACAGATACGCAGTATTTT	CATSRDPGVRSTDTQYF
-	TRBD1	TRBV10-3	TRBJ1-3	TGTGCCATCAGTCGGGACAGGGAGTCTGGAAACACCATGTATTTT	CAISRDRESGNTMYF
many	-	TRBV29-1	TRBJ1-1	TGCAGCGTTACCCGGACAGCCATGAACACTGAAGCTTTCTTT	CSVTRTAMNTEAFF
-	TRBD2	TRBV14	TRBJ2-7	TGTGCCAGCAGCCCATCCGGGAGGAGGGGAGAGCAGTACTTC	CASSPSGRRGEQYF
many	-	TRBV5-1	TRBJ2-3	TGCGCCAGCAGCTTGGATTCAGTAACAGATACGCAGTATTTT	CASSLDSVTDTQYF
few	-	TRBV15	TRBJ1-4	TGTGCCACCAGCAGGACGCGAGGTGCAACTAATGAAAAACTGTTTTTT	CATSRTRGATNEKLFF
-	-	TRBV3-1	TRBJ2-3	TGTGCCAGCAGCCATAGCGGCACAGATACGCAGTATTTT	CASSHSGTDTQYF
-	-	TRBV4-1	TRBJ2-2	TGCGCCAGCAGCCAAGGGCTCCTTTTAGCGAACACCGGGGAGCTGTTTTTT	CASSQGLLLANTGELFF
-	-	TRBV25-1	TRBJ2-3	TGTGCCAGCAGGGGGTATGGCACAGATACGCAGTATTTT	CASRGYGTDTQYF
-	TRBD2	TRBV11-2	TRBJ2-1	TGTGCCAGCAGCTGGGGGGGGGAGCAGTTCTTC	CASSWGGEQFF
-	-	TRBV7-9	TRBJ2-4	TGTGCCAGCAGCTTAGGGAAAGGGGTCGGAAACATTCAGTACTTC	CASSLGKGVGNIQYF
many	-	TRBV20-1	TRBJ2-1	TGCAGTGCTAGAGATTCGGACCGGCAGTTCTTC	CSARDSDRQFF
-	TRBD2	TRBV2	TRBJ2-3	TGTGCCAGCAGTGAAGAGACTAGCGGGGGGGCCTGGGGCACAGATACGCAGTATTTT	CASSEETSGGAWGTDTQYF
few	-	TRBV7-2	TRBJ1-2	TGTGCCAGCAGCTTAAGTAGTTCTAACTATGGCTACACCTTC	CASSLSSSNYGYTF